This T cell receptor (beta chain) was recorded in a study of shared clonotypes between healthy human individuals. This CDR3 contains 18 residues. V shed 3 bases, J shed 4 bases, and the junction held 10 bases outside the gene matches. Germline V gene lookup returns CDR1 MNHEY and CDR2 SMNVEV (reference sequence). Overall study results and limits: Only blood underwent sampling, and tissue repertoires likely differ. Shared clonotypes across all four donors exceeded non-shared ones in generation probability.

Splitting of each subset's genomic DNA was done evenly across several immunoSEQ plates. The assay was immunoSEQ multiplex PCR, and TCRdb's table has in-frame clones only and misses some. In the table there are over a million clones, approximately 96% of which are singletons. As for this clone: Its target is unknown.

Naive CD45RA+ and memory CD45RA-negative subsets were split from CD4+ cells. The material sequenced was naive CD4+ T cells sorted from blood. The subset here: CD45RA+ positively selected. The chain has TRBV27 and TRBJ2-3; 13 nucleotides align to TRBD2. The sequence was obtained from a man younger than 45 in good health. The CDR3 coding sequence is TGTGCCAGCAGTTTTCGGACTAGCGGGAGAGGGGTCCCAGATACGCAGTATTTT. Translated, it gives CASSFRTSGRGVPDTQYF.